This passage covers 23 T cell receptor beta chains from one sample sequenced in a study of tumor and adjacent non-tumor tissue in lung cancer. The library came from three nested PCR rounds adapted from ARM-PCR protocols. TCRdb reprocessed the multiplex PCR reads via MiXCR and lists one record per CDR3 protein. The table includes around 86,000 distinct CDR3 sequences, 55% to 75% detected once. This sample's RNA came from whole unsorted tissue. Sequenced material: lung tumor tissue. These receptors all stem from a woman in her 40s with non-small cell lung cancer.

To note about this clonotype: One end of the junction fails to match germline, which may point to a read error. V gene TRBV6-2 or TRBV6-3 combines with J gene TRBJ2-1; possible D gene TRBD2, 5 bases. From germline, CDR1 is MNHEY and CDR2 SVGEGT. The CDR3 length is 12 residues. For the CDR3, the DNA is TGTCCCAGCAGTTACTCGGGGTGGTCACAGTTCTTC. Residues: CPSSYSGWSQFF.

Of note for this clonotype: At one end, the junction sequence differs from germline, possibly due to a read error. The V and J genes are TRBV6-1 and TRBJ2-1; maybe TRBD1 (5 bases). The germline V gene has CDR1 MNHNS and CDR2 SASEGT. The CDR3 has 15 residues. CDR3 sequence reads: CASSEGAWGGDKQFF. In DNA, the CDR3 is TGTGCCAGCAGTGAAGGAGCGTGGGGCGGCGATAAGCAGTTCTTT.

Concerning this clonotype itself: A junction end diverges from the germline sequence, so it may reflect a read error. The V and J genes are TRBV29-1 and TRBJ1-2; 8 bases match TRBD1. This CDR3 spans 12 amino acids. Germline V gene data show CDR1 as SQVTM and CDR2 as ANQGSEA. DNA of the CDR3: TGCAGTGTTGAAGGGGACAGGTATGGCTACACCTTC. It translates to CSVEGDRYGYTF.

As regards this clonotype: The germline gene is not matched at one end of the junction; a read error may be the cause. The chain employs TRBV4-2 and TRBJ2-4, with D perhaps TRBD1 (7 bases). This CDR3 is built from 17 residues. Germline V gene sequence: CDR1 LGHNA, CDR2 YNFKEQ. The chain's CDR3 is CASSQKEGALVKNIQYF. The CDR3 coding sequence is TGCGCCAGCAGCCAAAAGGAGGGGGCCTTAGTCAAAAACATTCAGTACTTC.

This chain connects TRBV10-3 to TRBJ1-1; D not certain. V was pared by 5 bases and J by 9 bases, with 19 bases between. The CDR3 is 14 residues long. The germline V gene encodes CDR1 ENHRY and CDR2 SYGVKD. The CDR3 nucleotides are TGTGCCATCAGTAGGCCCCTCCGGGAGTCTCAAGCTTTCTTT. Translating gives CAISRPLRESQAFF.

Comments on this clonotype: Germline is not matched at one junction end, which may reflect a read error. This rearrangement joins TRBV4-1 to TRBJ2-5; 11 bases fit TRBD1. Germline V gene lookup returns CDR1 MGHRA and CDR2 YSYEKL. The CDR3 covers 16 residues. CDR3 bases: TGCGCCAGCAGCTTGGGGGGACAGGGGGTCCAAGATACCCAGTACTTC. It yields the protein CASSLGGQGVQDTQYF.

CDR3 bases: TGTGCCAGCAGTTTCTACAAGAACACCGTAGCTTTCTTT. As protein: CASSFYKNTVAFF. The V call is TRBV12-3 or TRBV12-4, the J call TRBJ1-1; D is unresolved. The CDR3 is made up of 13 amino acids. Trimming took off 3 bases at V and 10 bases at J, with 15 bases between the two ends.

This clonotype was counted ten times or more. V and J are TRBV29-1 and TRBJ2-3; 12 bases line up with TRBD2. Unmatched junction bases numbered 10, after V lost 2 bases and J lost 10 bases. This CDR3 region has 15 residues. CDR1 SQVTM and CDR2 ANQGSEA come from the germline V gene. CDR3 residues: CSVETGTSGLRPQYF. Written as DNA, the CDR3 is TGCAGCGTTGAAACCGGGACTAGCGGGCTTCGTCCGCAGTATTTT.

The CDR3, as DNA: TGTGCCACCAGCAGAAATGGAGAGGGCTCCTACGAGCAGTACTTC. Protein sequence: CATSRNGEGSYEQYF. The gene calls are TRBV15 and TRBJ2-7; perhaps TRBD2 as D (5 bases). CDR3 size: 15 residues. Germline assignment: CDR1 LNHNV and CDR2 YYDKDF (reference sequence). V was clipped by 2 bases and J by 0 bases, with 11 bases between them. The variable domain in full, with the rest retrieved from reference TRBV15 and TRBJ2-7, is DAMVIQNPRYQVTQFGKPVTLSCSQTLNHNVMYWYQQKSSQAPKLLFHYYDKDFNNEADTPDNFQSRRPNTSFCFLDIRSPGLGDTAMYLCATSRNGEGSYEQYFGPGTRLTVT.

Notes on this clonotype: The junction departs from germline at one end; a sequencing error may be responsible. This chain links TRBV11-2 with TRBJ2-1; D perhaps matches TRBD2 (7 bases). Germline CDR1 and CDR2: SGHAT and FQNNGV. The CDR3 is 18 residues long. The CDR3 DNA sequence: TGTGCCAGAAGCTCGCGCATCGTAACTAGAGGGGGACTAAGGGGGCAGTTCTTC. As protein: CARSSRIVTRGGLRGQFF.

Worth noting for this clonotype: This CDR3 fails to terminate in the conserved phenylalanine or tryptophan, so it likely reflects a read error. The J gene is TRBJ2-7, the V gene TRBV28; D unclear. The CDR3 is 12 amino acids. Germline assignment: CDR1 MDHEN and CDR2 SYDVKM. The V end was cut by 7 bases, the J end by 6 bases, with 13 bases between. The CDR3 region has the DNA TGTGCCAGCAACTCTCCGGCCTTCGAGCAGTACCTC. Translation: CASNSPAFEQYL.

The CDR3 loop is CAIGQTYEQYF. CDR3 bases: TGTGCCATCGGGCAGACCTACGAGCAGTACTTC. The chain links TRBV10-3 to TRBJ2-7; D remains ambiguous. Deletions cut 8 bases from V and 2 bases from J, with 7 bases between. CDR3 length equals 11 residues. Germline loops: CDR1 ENHRY, CDR2 SYGVKD.

As regards this clonotype: Just one base apart from a much larger clone, this may be a read error. The chain is built from TRBV7-9 and TRBJ2-5; the D call may be TRBD1 or TRBD2 (6 bases each). Germline values: CDR1 SEHNR, CDR2 FQNEAQ (reference sequence). The V and J ends lost 7 bases and 5 bases respectively, with 17 bases between them. The CDR3 runs to 14 residues. CDR3 sequence: CASNQMGGWETQYF. In DNA, the CDR3 is TGTGCCAGCAACCAAATGGGGGGCTGGGAGACCCAGTACTTC.

This clonotype has ten or more counts. V is TRBV5-5 and J is TRBJ1-1; D perhaps matches TRBD1 (5 bases). V lost 1 base and J lost 0, with 19 bases in between. Germline CDR1 is SGHKS and CDR2 is YYEKEE (reference sequence). The CDR3 contains 18 residues. The CDR3 nucleotides read TGTGCCAGCAGCTTGCTGAAGGGACTCTTAAACATGAACACTGAAGCTTTCTTT. This gives the protein CASSLLKGLLNMNTEAFF. Based on the CDR3 plus reference TRBV5-5 and TRBJ1-1, the full variable domain is DAGVTQSPTHLIKTRGQQVTLRCSPISGHKSVSWYQQVLGQGPQFIFQYYEKEERGRGNFPDRFSARQFPNYSSELNVNALLLGDSALYLCASSLLKGLLNMNTEAFFGQGTRLTVV.

This clonotype was counted a few times. A read error may be the cause here, since a much bigger clone is one base away. V usage is TRBV12-3 or TRBV12-4 and J usage is TRBJ1-2, with a weak D call TRBD1 (6 bases). The CDR3 extends over 11 amino acids. CDR3 sequence reads: CVSSRGGGYTF. CDR3 coding DNA: TGTGTCAGCAGCCGAGGGGGGGGCTACACCTTC.

A few counts support this clonotype. The final CDR3 position lacks the conserved phenylalanine or tryptophan, pointing to a likely read error. The chain carries TRBV5-4 and TRBJ2-7; perhaps D is TRBD1 or TRBD2 (5 bases each). Germline values: CDR1 SGHNT, CDR2 YYREEE (reference sequence). The CDR3 sequence is 12 residues long. The CDR3 is CASSSGPHEQYL. As DNA, the CDR3 is TGTGCCAGCAGCTCGGGGCCCCACGAACAGTACCTC.

This clonotype was recorded many times. The J gene is TRBJ2-3, the V gene TRBV2, with 11 bases fitting TRBD2. The CDR3 runs to 15 residues. Germline CDR1 SNHLY, CDR2 FYNNEI. The J segment lost 7 bases and the V segment lost 0 bases, leaving 3 bases of the junction unmatched. CDR3 region: CASSEASSGRNTQYF. The CDR3 nucleotides are TGTGCCAGCAGTGAAGCGTCTAGCGGGAGGAATACGCAGTATTTT.

Of note for this clonotype: Because the CDR3 is missing its conserved closing phenylalanine or tryptophan, this is likely a read error. V gene TRBV5-1 combines with J gene TRBJ2-3, with 11 bases identical to TRBD1. The CDR3 sequence is 16 residues long. Germline-derived CDR1 and CDR2 are SGHRS and YFSETQ. J gave up 4 bases and V 3 bases, and 7 bases lay outside the gene matches. In DNA form, the CDR3 reads TGCGCCAGCAGCTCCAGGACAGGGGGCCCCTCAGATACGCAGTATTAT. Protein: CASSSRTGGPSDTQYY.

A remark on this clonotype: Germline and junction disagree at one end, which may indicate a read error. The V call is TRBV11-2, the J call TRBJ2-7; 14 bases map to TRBD2. CDR3 length equals 16 residues. CDR1 and CDR2 (germline): SGHAT, FQNNGV. The CDR3 DNA is TGTACCAGCAACTTGGGACTAGCGGGAGATCGTTACGAGCAATACTTC. This encodes CTSNLGLAGDRYEQYF.

As concerns this clonotype: No conserved phenylalanine or tryptophan is present at the end of the CDR3, so a read error is the likely explanation. The V call is TRBV29-1, the J call TRBJ2-1; D might be TRBD1 or TRBD2, each matching 5 bases. The CDR3 spans 13 residues. CDR1 is SQVTM, CDR2 ANQGSEA, per germline. The V end was cut by 6 bases, the J end by 6 bases, with 15 bases between. CDR3 sequence: CSVERTLRNEQFL. Written as DNA, the CDR3 is TGCAGCGTAGAGCGGACACTTCGCAATGAGCAGTTCCTC.

About this clonotype itself: One end of the junction does not line up with germline, which may come from a read error. The chain couples TRBV10-3 to TRBJ2-1; D not resolved. The CDR3 is made up of 12 amino acids. From germline, CDR1 is ENHRY and CDR2 SYGVKD. Here the CDR3 reads CAITESREYQFF. CDR3 sequence (DNA): TGTGCCATCACTGAGTCTCGTGAGTACCAGTTCTTC.

This clonotype occurred once. One end of the junction varies from germline; a read error may be responsible. The chain recombines TRBV11-2 with TRBJ2-7; 9 bases agree with TRBD2. The germline gives CDR1 SGHAT, CDR2 FQNNGV. This CDR3 is built from 15 residues. Here the CDR3 DNA reads TGTGCCAGCAGCATTCGGACTAGCGTGAGATACGAGCAGTATTTC. Its translation is CASSIRTSVRYEQYF. Using reference TRBV11-2 and TRBJ2-7 for the parts outside the CDR3, the full variable domain is EAGVAQSPRYKIIEKRQSVAFWCNPISGHATLYWYQQILGQGPKLLIQFQNNGVVDDSQLPKDRFSAERLKGVDSTLKIQPAKLEDSAVYLCASSIRTSVRYEQYFGPGTRLTVT.

With regard to this clonotype: A junction boundary mismatches the germline segment, possibly from a read error. This rearrangement joins TRBV11-2 to TRBJ2-7; D is perhaps TRBD2 (7 bases). CDR3 length: 16 residues. In germline, CDR1 is SGHAT, CDR2 FQNNGV. The CDR3 DNA sequence: TGTACCAGCAGCCCTAAGATAGGGGGGGGCCCCAACGAGCAGTACTTC. This translates into CTSSPKIGGGPNEQYF.